The 2 T cell receptor beta chains below all came from one sample that was sequenced in a study of blood T cell repertoires in COVID-19. Some clones are missing from TCRdb's copy, which holds only in-frame ones; the method was immunoSEQ multiplex PCR. Among 200,000 to 250,000 clones listed, approximately 90% were seen once. What was sequenced was peripheral blood. These receptors were collected from a man aged 25-40 years with COVID-19, enrolled during active disease.

The chain links TRBV6-4 to TRBJ1-2; 10 bases line up with TRBD1. Germline trimming cut 5 bases from V and 3 bases from J; bases unmatched to any gene: 6. The CDR3 has 15 residues. Germline V gene sequence: CDR1 MRHNA, CDR2 SNTAGT. As DNA, the CDR3 is TGTGCCAGCAGTCCCCGGGGACAGGGGTACTATGGCTACACCTTC. This sequence encodes CASSPRGQGYYGYTF.

This chain joins TRBV7-8 and TRBJ1-6; 7 nucleotides match TRBD1. The CDR3 consists of 15 residues. Germline values: CDR1 SGHVS, CDR2 FQNEAQ. Trimming at V came to 2 bases and at J to 7 bases, leaving 5 bases not matched to a gene. The CDR3 spells CASSLPTGTNSPLHF. The CDR3 bases are TGTGCCAGCAGCTTACCGACAGGGACAAATTCACCCCTCCACTTT.